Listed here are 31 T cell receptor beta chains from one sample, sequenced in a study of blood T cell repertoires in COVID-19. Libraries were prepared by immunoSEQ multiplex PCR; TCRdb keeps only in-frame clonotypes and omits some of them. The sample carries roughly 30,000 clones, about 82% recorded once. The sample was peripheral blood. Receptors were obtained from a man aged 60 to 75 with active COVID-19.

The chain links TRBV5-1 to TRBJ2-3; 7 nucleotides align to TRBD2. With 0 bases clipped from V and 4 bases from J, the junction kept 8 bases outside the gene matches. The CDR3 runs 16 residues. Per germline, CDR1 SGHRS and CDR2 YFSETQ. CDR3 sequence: CASSLAQLAESDTQYF. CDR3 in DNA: TGCGCCAGCAGCTTGGCTCAGCTAGCGGAGTCAGATACGCAGTATTTT.

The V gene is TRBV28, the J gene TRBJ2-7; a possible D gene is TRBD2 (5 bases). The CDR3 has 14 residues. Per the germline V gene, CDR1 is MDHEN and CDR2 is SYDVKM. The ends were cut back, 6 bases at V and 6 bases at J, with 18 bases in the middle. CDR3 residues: CASSLGHAGGEQYV. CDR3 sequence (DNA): TGTGCCAGCAGCTTGGGCCACGCAGGAGGCGAGCAGTACGTC.

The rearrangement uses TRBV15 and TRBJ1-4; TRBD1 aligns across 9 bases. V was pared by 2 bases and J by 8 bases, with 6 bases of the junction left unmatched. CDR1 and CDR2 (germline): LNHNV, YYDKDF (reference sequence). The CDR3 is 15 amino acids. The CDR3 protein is CATSRQGQGREKLFF. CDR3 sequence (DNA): TGTGCCACCAGCAGACAGGGACAGGGTCGAGAAAAACTGTTTTTT.

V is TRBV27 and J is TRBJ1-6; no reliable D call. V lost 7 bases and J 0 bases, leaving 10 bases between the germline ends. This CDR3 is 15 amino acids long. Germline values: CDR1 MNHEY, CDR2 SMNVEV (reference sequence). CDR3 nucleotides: TGTGCCAGCACCGCCCGGGACTCCTATAATTCACCCCTCCACTTT. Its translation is CASTARDSYNSPLHF.

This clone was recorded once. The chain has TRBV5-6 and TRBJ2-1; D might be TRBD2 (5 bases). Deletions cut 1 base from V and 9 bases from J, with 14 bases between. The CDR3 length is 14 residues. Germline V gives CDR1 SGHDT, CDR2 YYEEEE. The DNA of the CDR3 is TGTGCCAGCAGCTTGCTCGGAACTAGAGGTGAGCAGTTCTTC. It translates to CASSLLGTRGEQFF.

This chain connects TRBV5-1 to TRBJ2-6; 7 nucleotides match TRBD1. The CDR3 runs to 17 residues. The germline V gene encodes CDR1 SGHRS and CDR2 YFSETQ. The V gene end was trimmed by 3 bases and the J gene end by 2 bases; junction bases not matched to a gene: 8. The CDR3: CASSSWAGGAGANVLTF. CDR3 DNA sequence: TGCGCCAGCAGCTCTTGGGCAGGGGGAGCTGGGGCCAACGTCCTGACTTTC. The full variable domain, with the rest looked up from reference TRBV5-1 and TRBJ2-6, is KAGVTQTPRYLIKTRGQQVTLSCSPISGHRSVSWYQQTPGQGLQFLFEYFSETQRNKGNFPGRFSGRQFSNSRSEMNVSTLELGDSALYLCASSSWAGGAGANVLTFGAGSRLTVL.

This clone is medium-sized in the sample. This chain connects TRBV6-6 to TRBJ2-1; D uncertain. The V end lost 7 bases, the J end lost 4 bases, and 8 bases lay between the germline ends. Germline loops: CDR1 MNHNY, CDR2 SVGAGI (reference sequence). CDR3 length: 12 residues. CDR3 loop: CASITAYNEQFF. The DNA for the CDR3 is TGTGCCAGCATAACAGCTTACAATGAGCAGTTCTTC.

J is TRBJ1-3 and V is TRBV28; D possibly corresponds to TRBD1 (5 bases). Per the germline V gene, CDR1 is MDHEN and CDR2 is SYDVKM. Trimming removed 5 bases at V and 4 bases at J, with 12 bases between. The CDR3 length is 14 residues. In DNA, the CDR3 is TGTGCCAGCAGTCTGGTTTCAGGGGGAAACACCATATATTTT. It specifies CASSLVSGGNTIYF.

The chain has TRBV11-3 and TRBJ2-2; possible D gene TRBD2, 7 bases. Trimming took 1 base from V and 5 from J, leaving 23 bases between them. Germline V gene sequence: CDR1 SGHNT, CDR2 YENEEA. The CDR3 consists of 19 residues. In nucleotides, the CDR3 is TGTGCCAGCAGCTTAGGTGGGGGGGGCCGGCGCGGCGAGACCGGGGAGCTGTTTTTT. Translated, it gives CASSLGGGGRRGETGELFF. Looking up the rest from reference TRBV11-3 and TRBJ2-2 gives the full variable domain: EAGVVQSPRYKIIEKKQPVAFWCNPISGHNTLYWYLQNLGQGPELLIRYENEEAVDDSQLPKDRFSAERLKGVDSTLKIQPAELGDSAVYLCASSLGGGGRRGETGELFFGEGSRLTVL.

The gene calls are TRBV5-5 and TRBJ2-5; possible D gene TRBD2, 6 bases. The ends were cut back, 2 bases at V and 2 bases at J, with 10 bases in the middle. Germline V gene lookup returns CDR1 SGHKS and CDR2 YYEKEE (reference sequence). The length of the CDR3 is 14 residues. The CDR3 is CASSFSSEQETQYF. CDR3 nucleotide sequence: TGTGCCAGCAGCTTCTCTAGCGAGCAAGAGACCCAGTACTTC. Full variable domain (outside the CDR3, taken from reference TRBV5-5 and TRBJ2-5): DAGVTQSPTHLIKTRGQQVTLRCSPISGHKSVSWYQQVLGQGPQFIFQYYEKEERGRGNFPDRFSARQFPNYSSELNVNALLLGDSALYLCASSFSSEQETQYFGPGTRLLVL.

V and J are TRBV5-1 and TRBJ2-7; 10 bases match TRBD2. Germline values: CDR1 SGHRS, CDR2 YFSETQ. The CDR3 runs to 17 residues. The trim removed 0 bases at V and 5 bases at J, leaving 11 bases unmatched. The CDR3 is CASSLARASGSFHEQYF. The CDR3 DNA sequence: TGCGCCAGCAGCTTGGCCCGGGCTAGCGGGAGTTTCCACGAGCAGTACTTC.

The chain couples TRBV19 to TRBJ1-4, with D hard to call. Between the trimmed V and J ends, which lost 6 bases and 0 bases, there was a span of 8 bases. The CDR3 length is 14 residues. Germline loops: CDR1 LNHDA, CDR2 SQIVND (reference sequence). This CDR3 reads CASSLVATNEKLFF. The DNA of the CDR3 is TGTGCCAGTAGCCTAGTAGCAACTAATGAAAAACTGTTTTTT.

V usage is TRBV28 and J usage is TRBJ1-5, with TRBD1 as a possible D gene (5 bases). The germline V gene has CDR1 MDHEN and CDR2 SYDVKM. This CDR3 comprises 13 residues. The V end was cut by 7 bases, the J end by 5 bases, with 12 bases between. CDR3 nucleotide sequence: TGTGCCAGCAACGAGTTGGGGCATCAGCCCCAGCATTTT. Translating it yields CASNELGHQPQHF.

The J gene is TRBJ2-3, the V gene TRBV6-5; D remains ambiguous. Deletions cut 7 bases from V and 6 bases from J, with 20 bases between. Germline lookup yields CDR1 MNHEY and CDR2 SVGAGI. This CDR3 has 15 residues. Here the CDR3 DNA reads TGTGCCAGCACCAACAGTATCAGTCCGTGGGATACGCAGTATTTT. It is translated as CASTNSISPWDTQYF.

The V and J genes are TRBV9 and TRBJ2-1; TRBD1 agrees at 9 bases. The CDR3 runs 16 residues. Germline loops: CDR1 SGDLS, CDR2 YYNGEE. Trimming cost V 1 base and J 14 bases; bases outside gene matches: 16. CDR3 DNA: TGTGCCAGCAGCGTATCCCCCGGGGGAACCGGGACAGGGAAGTTCTTC. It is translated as CASSVSPGGTGTGKFF.

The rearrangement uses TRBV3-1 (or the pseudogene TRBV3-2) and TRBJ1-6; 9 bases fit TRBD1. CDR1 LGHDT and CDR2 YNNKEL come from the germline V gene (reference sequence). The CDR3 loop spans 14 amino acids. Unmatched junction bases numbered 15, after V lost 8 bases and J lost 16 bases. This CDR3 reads CASRTGTGRTSLHF. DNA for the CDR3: TGTGCCAGCCGCACCGGGACAGGGCGAACTTCACTCCACTTT.

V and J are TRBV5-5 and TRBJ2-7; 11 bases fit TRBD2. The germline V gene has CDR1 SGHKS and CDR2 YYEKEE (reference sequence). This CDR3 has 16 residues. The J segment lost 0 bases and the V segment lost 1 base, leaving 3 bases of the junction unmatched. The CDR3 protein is CASSLTSGSISYEQYF. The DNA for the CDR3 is TGTGCCAGCAGCTTGACTAGCGGGAGCATCTCCTACGAGCAGTACTTC.

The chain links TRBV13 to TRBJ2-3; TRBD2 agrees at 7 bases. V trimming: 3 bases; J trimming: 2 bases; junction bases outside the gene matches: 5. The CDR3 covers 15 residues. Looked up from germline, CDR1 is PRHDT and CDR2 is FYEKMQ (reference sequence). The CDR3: CASSFLTSATDTQYF. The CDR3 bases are TGTGCCAGCAGCTTTCTTACTAGCGCCACAGATACGCAGTATTTT.

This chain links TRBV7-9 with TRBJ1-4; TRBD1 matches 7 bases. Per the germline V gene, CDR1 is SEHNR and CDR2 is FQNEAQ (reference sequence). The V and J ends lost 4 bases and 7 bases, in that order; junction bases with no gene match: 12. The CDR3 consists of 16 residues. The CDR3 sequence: CASSSYSGGQSEKLFF. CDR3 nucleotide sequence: TGTGCCAGCAGCTCTTATTCAGGGGGGCAGAGTGAAAAACTGTTTTTT.

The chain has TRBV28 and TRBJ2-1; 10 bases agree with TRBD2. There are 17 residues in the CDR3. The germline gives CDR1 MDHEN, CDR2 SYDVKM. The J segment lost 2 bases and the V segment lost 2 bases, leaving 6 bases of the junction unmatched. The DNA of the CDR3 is TGTGCCAGCAGTTTAGATCGGACTAGCGGCCCCTACAATGAGCAGTTCTTC. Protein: CASSLDRTSGPYNEQFF.

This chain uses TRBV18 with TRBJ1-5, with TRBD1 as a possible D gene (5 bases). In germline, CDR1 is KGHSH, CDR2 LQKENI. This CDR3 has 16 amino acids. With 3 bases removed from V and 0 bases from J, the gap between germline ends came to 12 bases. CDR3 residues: CASSPDSPNSNQPQHF. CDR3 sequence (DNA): TGTGCCAGCTCACCCGACAGCCCAAATAGCAATCAGCCCCAGCATTTT.

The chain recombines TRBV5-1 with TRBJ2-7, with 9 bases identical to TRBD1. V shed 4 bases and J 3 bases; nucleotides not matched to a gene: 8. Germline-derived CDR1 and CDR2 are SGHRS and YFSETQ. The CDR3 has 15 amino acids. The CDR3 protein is CASSRRQGGNYEQYF. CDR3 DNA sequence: TGCGCCAGCAGCCGGAGACAGGGGGGGAACTACGAGCAGTACTTC.

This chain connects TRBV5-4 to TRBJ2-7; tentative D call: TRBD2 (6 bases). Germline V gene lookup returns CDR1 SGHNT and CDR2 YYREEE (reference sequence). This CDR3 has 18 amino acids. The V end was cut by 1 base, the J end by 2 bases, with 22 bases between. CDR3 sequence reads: CASSLKAIAAGRTYEQYF. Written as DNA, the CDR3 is TGTGCCAGCAGCTTGAAGGCGATCGCAGCGGGTCGTACCTACGAGCAGTACTTC.

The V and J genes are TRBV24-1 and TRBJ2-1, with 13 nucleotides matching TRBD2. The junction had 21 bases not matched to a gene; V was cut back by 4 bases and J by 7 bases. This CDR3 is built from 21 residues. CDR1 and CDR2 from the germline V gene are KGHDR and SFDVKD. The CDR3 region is CATSDRRTSGREGEGRNEQFF. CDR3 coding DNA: TGTGCCACCAGTGACCGACGGACTAGCGGGAGAGAGGGAGAAGGGAGAAATGAGCAGTTCTTC.

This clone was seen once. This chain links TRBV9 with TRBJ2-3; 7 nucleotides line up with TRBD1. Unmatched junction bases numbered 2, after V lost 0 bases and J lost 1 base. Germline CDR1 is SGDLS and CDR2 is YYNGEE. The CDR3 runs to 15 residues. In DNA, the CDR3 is TGTGCCAGCAGCGTAGGACAGGGTGGCACAGATACGCAGTATTTT. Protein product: CASSVGQGGTDTQYF.

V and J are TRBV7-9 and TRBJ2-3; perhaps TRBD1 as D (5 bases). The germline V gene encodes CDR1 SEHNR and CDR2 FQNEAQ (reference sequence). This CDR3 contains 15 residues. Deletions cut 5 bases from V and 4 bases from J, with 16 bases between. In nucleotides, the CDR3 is TGTGCCAGCAGCCTGGTCATGGGGCGTGCAGATACGCAGTATTTT. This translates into CASSLVMGRADTQYF.

CDR3 in DNA: TGTGCCAGCAGTGAGTGGACTAGCGGGAGAGGTTCTGAGCAGTTCTTC. Amino acid sequence: CASSEWTSGRGSEQFF. The V and J genes are TRBV2 and TRBJ2-1; 13 bases are shared with TRBD2. Trimming at V came to 3 bases and at J to 9 bases, leaving 8 bases not matched to a gene. This CDR3 is 16 amino acids long. Per the germline V gene, CDR1 is SNHLY and CDR2 is FYNNEI.

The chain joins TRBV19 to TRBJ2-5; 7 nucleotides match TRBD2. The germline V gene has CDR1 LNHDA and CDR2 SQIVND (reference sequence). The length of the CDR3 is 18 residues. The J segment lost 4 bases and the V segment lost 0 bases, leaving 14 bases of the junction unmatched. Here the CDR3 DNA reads TGTGCCAGTAGTATAGACGGGGGTAGCGGGCTCCGAGGAGAGACCCAGTACTTC. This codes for CASSIDGGSGLRGETQYF.

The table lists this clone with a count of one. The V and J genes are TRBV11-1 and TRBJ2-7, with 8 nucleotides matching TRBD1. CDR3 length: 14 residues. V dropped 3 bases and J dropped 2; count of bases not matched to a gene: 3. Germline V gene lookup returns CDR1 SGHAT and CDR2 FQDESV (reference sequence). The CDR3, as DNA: TGTGCCAGCAGCTTCGGACAGGGCCCCTACGAGCAGTACTTC. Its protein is CASSFGQGPYEQYF. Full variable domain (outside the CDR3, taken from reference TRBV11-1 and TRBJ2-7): EAEVAQSPRYKITEKSQAVAFWCDPISGHATLYWYRQILGQGPELLVQFQDESVVDDSQLPKDRFSAERLKGVDSTLKIQPAELGDSAMYLCASSFGQGPYEQYFGPGTRLTVT.

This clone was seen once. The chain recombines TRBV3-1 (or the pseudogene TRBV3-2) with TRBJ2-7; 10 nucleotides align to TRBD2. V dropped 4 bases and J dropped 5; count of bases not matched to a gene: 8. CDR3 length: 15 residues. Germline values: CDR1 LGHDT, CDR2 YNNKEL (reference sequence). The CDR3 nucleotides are TGTGCCAGCAGCCTCCTAGCGGGAGCTACCAACGAGCAGTACTTC. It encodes CASSLLAGATNEQYF.

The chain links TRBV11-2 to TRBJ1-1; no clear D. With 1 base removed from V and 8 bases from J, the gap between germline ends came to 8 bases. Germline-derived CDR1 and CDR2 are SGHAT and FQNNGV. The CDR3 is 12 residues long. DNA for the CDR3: TGTGCCAGCAGCTTAGCGTCGGGGGAAGCTTTCTTT. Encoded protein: CASSLASGEAFF.